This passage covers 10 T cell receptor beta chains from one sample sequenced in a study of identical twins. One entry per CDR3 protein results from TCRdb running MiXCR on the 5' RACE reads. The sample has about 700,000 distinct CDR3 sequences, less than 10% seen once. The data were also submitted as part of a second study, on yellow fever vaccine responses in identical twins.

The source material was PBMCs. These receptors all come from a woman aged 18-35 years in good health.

The CDR3 DNA is TGCGCCAGCAGCCAAGATTCCTACCCCAATCAAGAGACCCAGTACTTC. It encodes CASSQDSYPNQETQYF. The rearrangement joins TRBV4-3 to TRBJ2-5; D uncertain. V was trimmed by 0 bases and J by 2 bases, leaving 13 bases between them. The CDR3 covers 16 residues. CDR1 is LGHNA and CDR2 is YSLEER in the germline V gene.

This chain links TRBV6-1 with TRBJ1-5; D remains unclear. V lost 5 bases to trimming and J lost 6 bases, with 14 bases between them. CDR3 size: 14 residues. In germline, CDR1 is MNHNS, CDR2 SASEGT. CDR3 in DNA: TGTGCCAGCAGTCCGCGGGCCTTTTCTCAGCCCCAGCATTTT. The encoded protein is CASSPRAFSQPQHF.

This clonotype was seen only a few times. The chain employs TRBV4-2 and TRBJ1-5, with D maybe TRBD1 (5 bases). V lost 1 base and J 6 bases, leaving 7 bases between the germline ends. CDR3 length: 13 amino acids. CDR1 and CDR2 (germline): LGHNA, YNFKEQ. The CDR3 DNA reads TGTGCCAGCAGCCAAGTTCAGGGTCAGCCCCAGCATTTT. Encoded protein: CASSQVQGQPQHF.

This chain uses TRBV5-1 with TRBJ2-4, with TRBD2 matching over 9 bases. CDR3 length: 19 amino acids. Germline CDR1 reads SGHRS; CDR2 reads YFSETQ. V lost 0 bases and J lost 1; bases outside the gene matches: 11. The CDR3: CASSLGLAGPRWAKNIQYF. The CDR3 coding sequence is TGCGCCAGCAGCTTGGGCCTAGCGGGACCCCGGTGGGCCAAAAACATTCAGTACTTC.

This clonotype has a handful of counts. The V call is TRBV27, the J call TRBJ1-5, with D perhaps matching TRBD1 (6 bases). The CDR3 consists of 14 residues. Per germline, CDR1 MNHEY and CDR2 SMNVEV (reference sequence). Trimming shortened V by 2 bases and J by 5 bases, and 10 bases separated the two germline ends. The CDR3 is CASSLMAGDQPQHF. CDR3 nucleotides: TGTGCCAGCAGTTTAATGGCAGGGGATCAGCCCCAGCATTTT.

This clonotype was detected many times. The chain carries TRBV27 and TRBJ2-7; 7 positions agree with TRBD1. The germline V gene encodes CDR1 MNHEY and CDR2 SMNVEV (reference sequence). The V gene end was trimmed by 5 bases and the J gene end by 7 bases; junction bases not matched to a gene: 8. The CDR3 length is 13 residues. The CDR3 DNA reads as TGTGCCAGCAGTGAAACGACAGGGTGGGAGCAGTACTTC. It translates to CASSETTGWEQYF.

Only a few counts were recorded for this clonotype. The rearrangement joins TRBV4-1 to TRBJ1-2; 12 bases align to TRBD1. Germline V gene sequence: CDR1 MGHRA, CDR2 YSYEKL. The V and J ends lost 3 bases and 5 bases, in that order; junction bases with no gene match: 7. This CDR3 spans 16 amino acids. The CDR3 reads CASSQPGTGGVYGYTF. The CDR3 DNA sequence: TGCGCCAGCAGCCAGCCCGGGACAGGGGGCGTTTATGGCTACACCTTC.

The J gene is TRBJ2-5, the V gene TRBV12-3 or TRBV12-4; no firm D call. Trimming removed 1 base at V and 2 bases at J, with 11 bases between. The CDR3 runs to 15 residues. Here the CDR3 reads CASSLGLGTQETQYF. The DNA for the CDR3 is TGTGCCAGCAGTTTAGGTTTGGGAACTCAAGAGACCCAGTACTTC.

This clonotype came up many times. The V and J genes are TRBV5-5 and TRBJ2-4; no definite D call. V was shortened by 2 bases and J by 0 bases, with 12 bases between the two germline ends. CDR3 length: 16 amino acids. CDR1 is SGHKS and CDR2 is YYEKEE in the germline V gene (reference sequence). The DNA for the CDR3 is TGTGCCAGCAGCTTAGAAGTGGCGACAGCCAAAAACATTCAGTACTTC. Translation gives CASSLEVATAKNIQYF.

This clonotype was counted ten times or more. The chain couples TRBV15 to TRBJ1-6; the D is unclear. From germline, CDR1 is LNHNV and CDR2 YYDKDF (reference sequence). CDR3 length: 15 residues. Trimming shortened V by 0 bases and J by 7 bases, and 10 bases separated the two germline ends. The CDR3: CATSRERSGNSPLHF. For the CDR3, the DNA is TGTGCCACCAGCAGAGAAAGGAGTGGGAATTCACCCCTCCACTTT.